This T cell receptor beta chain emerged from a study of CD8+CD57+ T cells in acquired aplastic anemia. Broader study findings: About 28 sequences, all CD8+ CDR3, were shared between patients and controls.

The template used for profiling TCR beta VDJ and CDR3 was genomic DNA. Each CDR3 protein is one row after TCRdb ran MiXCR on the reads. The sample holds 170,000 or so distinct CDR3 sequences; roughly 60% are singletons and the top ten take approximately 46%. Patients included in sequencing had previously demonstrated CD8+CD57+ cell expansion by flow cytometry. To note about this clonotype: What it binds is not known.

CDR1 and CDR2 (germline): SNHLY, FYNNEI. The CDR3 is 13 residues long. The V end was cut by 10 bases, the J end by 5 bases, with 16 bases between. V gene TRBV2 combines with J gene TRBJ2-3; the D gene is possibly TRBD2 (6 bases). The TCR was taken from a human donor with aplastic anemia. Sequencing was done on a sample of sorted CD4+, CD8+, or CD8+CD57+ T cells (not recorded which) from PBMCs. DNA for the CDR3: TGTGCCACGCCTAGGGTAGCGGAAGATACGCAGTATTTT. Translating it yields CATPRVAEDTQYF.